This TCR beta chain was retrieved from a study of cytomegalovirus exposure and HLA in healthy donors. Points from the study as a whole: TCR beta V- and J-gene trimming, according to a later analysis, was linked to a missense DCLRE1C variant. What was likely a sequencing artifact was a cluster of highly shared sequence variants.

The PCR contained 60 Vbeta and 13 Jbeta primers. Here immunoSEQ multiplex PCR was the method, and the copy in TCRdb shows in-frame clones only, minus some. Of 100,000 to 150,000 clones in the sample, more than 60% were seen once. As concerns this clone: As yet, its antigen is unknown.

Germline V lookup: CDR1 MNHEY, CDR2 SVGAGI. This CDR3 is built from 13 residues. Trimming cost V 5 bases and J 6 bases, with 13 bases left between them. The sequence was collected from a woman aged 55-70 years in good health and CMV-seropositive. Sample: PBMCs. This rearrangement joins TRBV6-5 to TRBJ1-2, with D possibly matching TRBD1 (5 bases). The CDR3 is CASSPGGGNGYTF. The DNA for the CDR3 is TGTGCCAGCAGTCCCGGGGGGGGAAATGGCTACACCTTC.